This T cell receptor (beta chain) was found in a study of cytomegalovirus exposure and HLA in healthy donors. The overall study: A later analysis reported the same platform for the 100 to 150 validation repertoires and the approximately 700 first-cohort repertoires.

For this clone: Its antigen remains unidentified.

Assay: immunoSEQ multiplex PCR; the TCRdb copy retains only in-frame clones and omits some. The sample carries roughly 150,000 clones, roughly 80% recorded once. Study results and limitations: Rare TCR sequences dominated, though some public TCRs recurred in many donors. Researchers reported that a few CMV-associated chains were confirmed in vitro as CMV antigen-specific.

The clonotype comes from a man aged 25 to 45 in good health and CMV-seropositive. The sample was PBMCs.

CDR3 sequence: CASSQVYSLNTEAFF. In nucleotides, the CDR3 is TGCGCCAGCAGCCAAGTATACAGTTTGAACACTGAAGCTTTCTTT. The J gene is TRBJ1-1, the V gene TRBV4-1; unclear D gene. CDR3 length: 15 amino acids. Germline CDR1 reads MGHRA; CDR2 reads YSYEKL. Trimming removed 1 base from V and 0 bases from J, with 9 bases in between.